The present TCR beta chain was sequenced within a study of shared clonotypes between healthy human individuals. Naive CD8 cells lacked CD45RO and underwent positive selection for CCR7, leaving out terminally differentiated effector memory CD45RA+ cells. Of note for this clone: Its antigen remains unknown.

Study-level points and caveats: The sole specimen, blood, was sampled, and tissue repertoires likely differ. Richness estimates generally favored naive over memory subsets. Clonotype sharing across four donors was observed for around 4.5% of naive CD4 clonotypes.

Clones were read by immunoSEQ multiplex PCR, and TCRdb kept only the in-frame ones, dropping some. The sample includes roughly 2.1 million clones, 93% of them seen just once. CDR3 length equals 15 residues. V lost 4 bases, J lost 1 base, and 5 bases stayed unmatched. CDR1 is MGHRA, CDR2 YSYEKL, per germline. V and J are TRBV4-1 and TRBJ2-3; 7 nucleotides match TRBD2. The material sequenced was naive CD8+ T cells from PBMCs. The receptor comes from a man aged 18 to 29 in good health. Some clones in this sample may be carry-over from other donors' samples. Written as DNA, the CDR3 is TGCGCCAGCAGCCCGCGCCGGGGGGGCACAGATACGCAGTATTTT. Translation gives CASSPRRGGTDTQYF.